This T cell receptor beta chain stems from a study of blood T cell repertoires in COVID-19. Ages ranged from about 18 to 100 years, with residence in about two dozen US areas. This clone was detected once. The CDR3 runs to 13 residues. CDR1 is LNHDA and CDR2 is SQIVND in the germline V gene (reference sequence). V lost 7 bases and J lost 5; bases outside the gene matches: 4. Original data processing: Amplification with reference gene primers provided the estimates of nucleated cell counts. Libraries were prepared by immunoSEQ multiplex PCR; TCRdb keeps only in-frame clonotypes and omits some of them. The V and J calls and the clone size are those of that table, but D and trimming were determined from the DNA. The table records fewer than 350,000 clones, approximately 90% of them present only once.

The genes are TRBV19 and TRBJ2-5; 10 bases align to TRBD2. The TCR was taken from a middle-aged woman who had recovered from COVID-19. Source material: PBMCs or T cells enriched from blood (not recorded which). The CDR3 DNA sequence: TGTGCCAGTAAACTAGCGGGGACGGAGACCCAGTACTTC. It specifies CASKLAGTETQYF.